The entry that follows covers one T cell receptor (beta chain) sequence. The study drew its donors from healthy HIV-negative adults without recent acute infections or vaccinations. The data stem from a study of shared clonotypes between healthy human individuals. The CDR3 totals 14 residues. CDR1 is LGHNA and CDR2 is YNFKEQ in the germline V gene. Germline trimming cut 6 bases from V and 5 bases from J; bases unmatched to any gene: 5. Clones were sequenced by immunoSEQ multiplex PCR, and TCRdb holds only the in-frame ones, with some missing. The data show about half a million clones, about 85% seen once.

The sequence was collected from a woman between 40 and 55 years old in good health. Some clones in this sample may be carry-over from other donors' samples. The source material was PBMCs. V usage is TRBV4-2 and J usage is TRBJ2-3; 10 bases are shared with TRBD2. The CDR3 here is CASRKRLAGDTQYF. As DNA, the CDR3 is TGTGCCAGCAGGAAACGACTAGCGGGAGATACGCAGTATTTT.